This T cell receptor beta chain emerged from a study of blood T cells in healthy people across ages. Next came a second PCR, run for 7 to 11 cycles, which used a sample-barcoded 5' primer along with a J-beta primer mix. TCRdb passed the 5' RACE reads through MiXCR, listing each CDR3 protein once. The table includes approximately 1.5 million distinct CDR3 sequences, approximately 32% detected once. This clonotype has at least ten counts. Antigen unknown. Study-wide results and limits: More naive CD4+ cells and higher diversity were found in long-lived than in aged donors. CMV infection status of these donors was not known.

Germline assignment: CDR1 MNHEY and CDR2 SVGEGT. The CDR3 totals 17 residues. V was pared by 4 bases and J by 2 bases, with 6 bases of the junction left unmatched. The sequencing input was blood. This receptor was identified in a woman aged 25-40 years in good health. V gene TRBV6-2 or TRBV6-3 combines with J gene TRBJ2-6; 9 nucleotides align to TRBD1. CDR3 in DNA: TGTGCCAGCAGTTCGGGACAGGGCCAGCCTGGGGCCAACGTCCTGACTTTC. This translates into CASSSGQGQPGANVLTF.